This entry is about one T cell receptor (beta chain). The protocol was immunoSEQ multiplex PCR, while the TCRdb copy is restricted to in-frame clones and leaves out a portion. The repertoire holds about 33,000 clones, with almost 90% as singletons. V lost 5 bases and J 3 bases, leaving 5 bases between the germline ends. The CDR3 spans 11 residues. Germline lookup yields CDR1 SGHRS and CDR2 YFSETQ. The data are from a study of lymphopenia after photon versus proton radiotherapy. The source was peripheral blood, collected from a patient treated with photon-based radiotherapy. The chain is built from TRBV5-1 and TRBJ2-5; D tentatively reads TRBD1 or TRBD2 (5 bases each). This clonotype was obtained from a woman between 45 and 60 years old with pancreatic cancer. Here the CDR3 reads CASRGEETQYF. DNA of the CDR3: TGCGCCAGCAGGGGGGAAGAGACCCAGTACTTC.